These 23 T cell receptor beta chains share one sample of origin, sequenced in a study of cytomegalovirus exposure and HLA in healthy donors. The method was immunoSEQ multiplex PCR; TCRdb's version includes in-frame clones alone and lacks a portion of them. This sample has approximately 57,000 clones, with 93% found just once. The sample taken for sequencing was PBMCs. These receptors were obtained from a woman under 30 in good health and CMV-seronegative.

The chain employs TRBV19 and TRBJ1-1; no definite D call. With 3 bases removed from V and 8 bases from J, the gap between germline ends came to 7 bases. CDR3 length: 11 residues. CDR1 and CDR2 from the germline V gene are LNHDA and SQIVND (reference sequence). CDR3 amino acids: CASSMGLEAFF. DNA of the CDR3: TGTGCCAGTAGTATGGGCCTCGAAGCTTTCTTT.

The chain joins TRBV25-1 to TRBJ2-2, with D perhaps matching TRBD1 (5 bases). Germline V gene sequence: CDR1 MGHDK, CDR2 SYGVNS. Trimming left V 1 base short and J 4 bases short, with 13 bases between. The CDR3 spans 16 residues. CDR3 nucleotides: TGTGCCAGCAGTGAATCTACAGGCTCCTTCACCGGGGAGCTGTTTTTT. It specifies CASSESTGSFTGELFF. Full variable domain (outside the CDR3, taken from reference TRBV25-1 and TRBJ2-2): EADIYQTPRYLVIGTGKKITLECSQTMGHDKMYWYQQDPGMELHLIHYSYGVNSTEKGDLSSESTVSRIRTEHFPLTLESARPSHTSQYLCASSESTGSFTGELFFGEGSRLTVL.

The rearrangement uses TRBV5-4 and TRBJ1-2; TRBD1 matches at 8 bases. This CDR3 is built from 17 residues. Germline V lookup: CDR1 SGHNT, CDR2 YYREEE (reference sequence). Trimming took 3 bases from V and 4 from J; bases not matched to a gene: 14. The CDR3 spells CASSSRTGPGSVYGYTF. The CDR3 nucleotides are TGTGCCAGCAGCTCCCGGACAGGGCCAGGGAGTGTCTATGGCTACACCTTC.

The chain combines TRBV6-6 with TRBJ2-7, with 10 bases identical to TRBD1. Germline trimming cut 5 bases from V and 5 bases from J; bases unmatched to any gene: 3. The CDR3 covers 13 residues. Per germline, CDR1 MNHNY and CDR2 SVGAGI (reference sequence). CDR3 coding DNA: TGTGCCAGCAGTCGGGACAGGGGTAACGAGCAGTACTTC. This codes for CASSRDRGNEQYF.

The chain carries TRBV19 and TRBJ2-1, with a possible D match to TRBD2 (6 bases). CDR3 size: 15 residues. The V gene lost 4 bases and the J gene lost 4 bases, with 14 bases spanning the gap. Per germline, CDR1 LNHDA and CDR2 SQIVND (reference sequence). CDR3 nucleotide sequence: TGTGCCAGTAGTACCCGGGGGATGTCGTACAATGAGCAGTTCTTC. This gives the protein CASSTRGMSYNEQFF.

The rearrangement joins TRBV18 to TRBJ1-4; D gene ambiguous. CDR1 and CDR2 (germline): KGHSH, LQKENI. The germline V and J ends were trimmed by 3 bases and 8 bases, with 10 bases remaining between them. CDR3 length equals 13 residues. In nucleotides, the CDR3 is TGTGCCAGCTCACCGAGGAACGGGGAAAAACTGTTTTTT. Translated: CASSPRNGEKLFF.

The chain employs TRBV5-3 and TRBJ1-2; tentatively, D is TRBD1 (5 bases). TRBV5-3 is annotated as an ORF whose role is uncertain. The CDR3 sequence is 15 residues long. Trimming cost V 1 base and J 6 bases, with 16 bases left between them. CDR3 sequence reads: CARSLFVRVGHGYTF. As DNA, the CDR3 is TGTGCCAGAAGCTTGTTTGTCAGGGTTGGACATGGCTACACCTTC.

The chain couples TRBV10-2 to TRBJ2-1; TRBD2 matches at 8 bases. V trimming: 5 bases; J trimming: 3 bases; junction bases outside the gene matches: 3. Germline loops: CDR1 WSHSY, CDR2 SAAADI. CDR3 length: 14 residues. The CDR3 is CASSILAVYNEQFF. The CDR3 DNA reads TGCGCCAGCAGTATACTAGCGGTCTACAATGAGCAGTTCTTC.

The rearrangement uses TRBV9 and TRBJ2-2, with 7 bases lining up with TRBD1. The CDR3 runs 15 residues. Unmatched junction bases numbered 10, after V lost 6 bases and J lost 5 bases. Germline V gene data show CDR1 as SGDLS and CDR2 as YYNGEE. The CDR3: CASMDRDSFTGELFF. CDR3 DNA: TGTGCCAGCATGGACCGGGACAGCTTTACCGGGGAGCTGTTTTTT.

The CDR3 is CASSRGDRDLPEQFF. CDR3 DNA: TGTGCCAGCAGCCGAGGGGACAGGGATCTACCCGAGCAGTTCTTC. V usage is TRBV13 and J usage is TRBJ2-1; 9 bases map to TRBD1. The germline gives CDR1 PRHDT, CDR2 FYEKMQ (reference sequence). This CDR3 contains 15 residues. V dropped 5 bases and J dropped 10; count of bases not matched to a gene: 12.

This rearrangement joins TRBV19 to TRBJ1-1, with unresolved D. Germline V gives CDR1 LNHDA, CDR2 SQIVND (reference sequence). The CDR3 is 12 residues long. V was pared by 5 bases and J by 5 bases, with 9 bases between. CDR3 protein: CASSLRGTEAFF. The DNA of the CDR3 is TGTGCCAGTAGTCTCCGGGGAACTGAAGCTTTCTTT.

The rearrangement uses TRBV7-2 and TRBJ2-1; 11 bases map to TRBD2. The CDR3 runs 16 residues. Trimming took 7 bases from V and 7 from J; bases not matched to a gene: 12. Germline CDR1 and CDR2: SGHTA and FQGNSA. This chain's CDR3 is CASTKTGTSGYNEQFF. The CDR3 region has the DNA TGTGCCAGCACCAAAACCGGGACTAGCGGATATAATGAGCAGTTCTTC. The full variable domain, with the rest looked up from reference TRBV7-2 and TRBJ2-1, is GAGVSQSPSNKVTEKGKDVELRCDPISGHTALYWYRQSLGQGLEFLIYFQGNSAPDKSGLPSDRFSAERTGGSVSTLTIQRTQQEDSAVYLCASTKTGTSGYNEQFFGPGTRLTVL.

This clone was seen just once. CDR3 bases: TGTGCCAGCAGCCAAGATAGACAGTACACTGAAGCTTTCTTT. Residues: CASSQDRQYTEAFF. The chain links TRBV14 to TRBJ1-1; TRBD1 is a possible D gene (5 bases). Trimming left V 0 bases short and J 3 bases short, with 8 bases between. The CDR3 spans 14 residues. Germline CDR1 and CDR2: SGHDN and FVKESK.

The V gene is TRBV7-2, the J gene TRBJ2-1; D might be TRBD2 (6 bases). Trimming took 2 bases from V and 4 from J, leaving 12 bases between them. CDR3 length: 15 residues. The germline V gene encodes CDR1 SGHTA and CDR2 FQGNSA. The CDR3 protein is CASSLRGGAYNEQFF. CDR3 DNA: TGTGCCAGCAGCTTAAGGGGCGGGGCGTACAATGAGCAGTTCTTC.

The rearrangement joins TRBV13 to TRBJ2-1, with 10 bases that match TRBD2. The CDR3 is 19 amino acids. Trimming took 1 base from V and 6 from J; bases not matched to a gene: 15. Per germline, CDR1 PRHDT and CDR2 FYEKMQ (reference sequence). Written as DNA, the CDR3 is TGTGCCAGCAGCTTAGTGGCTAGCGGGAGAGGTATGGGGGCCAATGAGCAGTTCTTC. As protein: CASSLVASGRGMGANEQFF.

In DNA, the CDR3 is TGCAGCGTTGCTGGGACAAAGGAGATGAGTGATGGCTACACCTTC. It specifies CSVAGTKEMSDGYTF. The chain couples TRBV29-1 to TRBJ1-2, with D maybe TRBD1 (6 bases). The CDR3 covers 15 residues. Germline lookup yields CDR1 SQVTM and CDR2 ANQGSEA. With 4 bases removed from V and 6 bases from J, the gap between germline ends came to 21 bases.

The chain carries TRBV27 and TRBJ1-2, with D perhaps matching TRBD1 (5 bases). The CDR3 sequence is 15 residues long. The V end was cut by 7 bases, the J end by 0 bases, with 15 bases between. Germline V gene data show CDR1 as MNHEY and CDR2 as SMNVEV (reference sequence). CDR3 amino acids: CASKVGALSNYGYTF. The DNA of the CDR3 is TGTGCCAGCAAAGTTGGGGCCCTCTCTAACTATGGCTACACCTTC.

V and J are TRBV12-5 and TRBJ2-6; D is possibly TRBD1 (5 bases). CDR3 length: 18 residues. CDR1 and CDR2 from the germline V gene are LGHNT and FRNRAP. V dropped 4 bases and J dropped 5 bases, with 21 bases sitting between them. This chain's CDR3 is CASGYRSAGQSRANVLTF. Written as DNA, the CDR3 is TGTGCTAGTGGTTACAGGAGTGCAGGACAAAGTCGGGCCAACGTCCTGACTTTC.

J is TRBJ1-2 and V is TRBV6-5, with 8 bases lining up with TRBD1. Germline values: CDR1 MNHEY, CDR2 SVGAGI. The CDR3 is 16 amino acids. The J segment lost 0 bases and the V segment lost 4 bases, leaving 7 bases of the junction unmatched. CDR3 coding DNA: TGTGCCAGCAGTTTGGACAGGGATCAAACTAACTATGGCTACACCTTC. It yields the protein CASSLDRDQTNYGYTF.

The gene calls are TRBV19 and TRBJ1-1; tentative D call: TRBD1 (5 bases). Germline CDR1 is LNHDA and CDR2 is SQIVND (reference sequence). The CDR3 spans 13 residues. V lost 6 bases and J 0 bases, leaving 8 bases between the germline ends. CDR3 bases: TGTGCCAGTAGGACAGTTGTGAACACTGAAGCTTTCTTT. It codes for CASRTVVNTEAFF.

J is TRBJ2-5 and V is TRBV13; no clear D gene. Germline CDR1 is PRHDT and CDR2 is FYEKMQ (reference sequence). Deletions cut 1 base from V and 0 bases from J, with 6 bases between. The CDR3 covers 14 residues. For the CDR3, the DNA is TGTGCCAGCAGCTTAGCCCCGTACCAAGAGACCCAGTACTTC. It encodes CASSLAPYQETQYF.

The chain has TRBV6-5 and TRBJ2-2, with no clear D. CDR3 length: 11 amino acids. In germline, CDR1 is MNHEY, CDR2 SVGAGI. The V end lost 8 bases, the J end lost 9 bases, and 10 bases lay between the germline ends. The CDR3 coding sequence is TGTGCCAGCTCCTTCGGGTGGGAGCTGTTTTTT. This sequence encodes CASSFGWELFF.

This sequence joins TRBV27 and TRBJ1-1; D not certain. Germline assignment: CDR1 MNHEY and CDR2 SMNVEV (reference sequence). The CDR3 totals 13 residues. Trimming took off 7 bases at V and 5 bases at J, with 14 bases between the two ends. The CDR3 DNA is TGTGCCAGCAAGTCGACGGGCGGGACTGAAGCTTTCTTT. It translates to CASKSTGGTEAFF.